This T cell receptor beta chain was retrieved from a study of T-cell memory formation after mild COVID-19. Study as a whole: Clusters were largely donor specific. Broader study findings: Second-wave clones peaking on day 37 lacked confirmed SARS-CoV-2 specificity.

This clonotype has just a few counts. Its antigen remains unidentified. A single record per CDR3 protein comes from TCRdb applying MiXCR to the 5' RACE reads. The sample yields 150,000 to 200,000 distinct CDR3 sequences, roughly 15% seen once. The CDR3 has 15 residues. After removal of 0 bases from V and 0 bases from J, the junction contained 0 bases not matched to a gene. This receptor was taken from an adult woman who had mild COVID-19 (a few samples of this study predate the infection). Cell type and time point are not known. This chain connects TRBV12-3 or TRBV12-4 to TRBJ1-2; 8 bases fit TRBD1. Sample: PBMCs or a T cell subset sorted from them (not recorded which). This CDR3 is CASSLAGQANYGYTF. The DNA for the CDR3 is TGTGCCAGCAGTTTAGCGGGACAGGCTAACTATGGCTACACCTTC.